What follows are 27 T cell receptor beta chains derived from one specimen sequenced in a study of cytomegalovirus exposure and HLA in healthy donors. The PCR employed 60 Vbeta primers together with 13 Jbeta primers. The assay was immunoSEQ multiplex PCR, and TCRdb's table has in-frame clones only and misses some. The table lists about 130,000 clones. The material sequenced was PBMCs. These TCRs come from a man younger than 40 in good health and CMV-seronegative.

The J gene is TRBJ2-2, the V gene TRBV6-1; the match to TRBD2 covers 11 bases. Germline values: CDR1 MNHNS, CDR2 SASEGT. V dropped 3 bases and J dropped 5; count of bases not matched to a gene: 2. The CDR3 contains 15 residues. DNA of the CDR3: TGTGCCAGCAGTGAGTGGACTAGCGGGACCGGGGAGCTGTTTTTT. It translates to CASSEWTSGTGELFF.

The chain combines TRBV11-1 with TRBJ1-1, with 7 nucleotides matching TRBD1. The CDR3 length is 13 residues. The germline CDR1 and CDR2 sequences are SGHAT and FQDESV (reference sequence). Trimming at V came to 6 bases and at J to 1 base, leaving 2 bases not matched to a gene. The DNA of the CDR3 is TGTGCCAGCAGGGGACAGACGAACACTGAAGCTTTCTTT. Amino acid sequence: CASRGQTNTEAFF.

This sequence joins TRBV7-2 and TRBJ2-2; the D gene is possibly TRBD2 (6 bases). The CDR3 is made up of 15 amino acids. V was shortened by 5 bases and J by 4 bases, with 14 bases between the two germline ends. In germline, CDR1 is SGHTA, CDR2 FQGNSA. CDR3 region: CASSLQGLPTGELFF. CDR3 bases: TGTGCCAGCAGCCTACAAGGACTACCCACCGGGGAGCTGTTTTTT.

The rearrangement links TRBV10-1 to TRBJ2-1, with D possibly matching TRBD2 (5 bases). Germline V CDR1 and CDR2: WNHNN, SYGVQD (reference sequence). CDR3 length: 16 amino acids. With 4 bases removed from V and 0 bases from J, the gap between germline ends came to 13 bases. The DNA for the CDR3 is TGCGCCAGCAGTGCAAGCGGAAGAAGCTCCTACAATGAGCAGTTCTTC. Translating it yields CASSASGRSSYNEQFF.

V usage is TRBV15 and J usage is TRBJ1-1, with D hard to call. Deletions cut 2 bases from V and 2 bases from J, with 9 bases between. Germline CDR1 is LNHNV and CDR2 is YYDKDF (reference sequence). CDR3 length equals 14 residues. CDR3 coding DNA: TGTGCCACCAGCAGATCTACAGAAAACACTGAAGCTTTCTTT. It is translated as CATSRSTENTEAFF.

CDR3 nucleotide sequence: TGTGCCAGCAGAATTACGGGTAGAGGAAACTCCTATGGCTACACCTTC. It specifies CASRITGRGNSYGYTF. This sequence joins TRBV5-6 and TRBJ1-2; D not resolved. The CDR3 totals 16 residues. Per germline, CDR1 SGHDT and CDR2 YYEEEE. Between the trimmed V and J ends, which lost 5 bases and 4 bases, there was a span of 21 bases.

The chain has TRBV15 and TRBJ1-4; the match to TRBD1 covers 10 bases. Germline V gene lookup returns CDR1 LNHNV and CDR2 YYDKDF (reference sequence). This CDR3 is built from 14 residues. V was clipped by 6 bases and J by 8 bases; unmatched bases: 6. The CDR3 protein is CATRPGQGQEKLFF. Here the CDR3 DNA reads TGTGCCACCAGGCCGGGACAGGGGCAGGAAAAACTGTTTTTT.

Turning to this clone: The sample carries other DNA sequences with the same CDR3. The chain recombines TRBV7-3 with TRBJ2-1; tentative D call: TRBD2 (5 bases). This CDR3 comprises 14 residues. V was shortened by 0 bases and J by 3 bases, with 6 bases between the two germline ends. Looked up from germline, CDR1 is SGHTA and CDR2 is FQGTGA. Here the CDR3 DNA reads TGTGCCAGCAGCTTAACTGGAGGCTACAATGAGCAGTTCTTC. Translation: CASSLTGGYNEQFF.

The rearrangement joins TRBV2 to TRBJ2-3; 13 nucleotides align to TRBD2. Unmatched junction bases numbered 15, after V lost 6 bases and J lost 3 bases. Germline V CDR1 and CDR2: SNHLY, FYNNEI. CDR3 length equals 19 residues. The DNA for the CDR3 is TGTGCCAGCAGCCGCGGTCCGGGACTAGCGGGAAGGGGAACAGATACGCAGTATTTT. Its protein product is CASSRGPGLAGRGTDTQYF. The full variable domain, in which reference TRBV2 and TRBJ2-3 provide the parts outside the CDR3, is EPEVTQTPSHQVTQMGQEVILRCVPISNHLYFYWYRQILGQKVEFLVSFYNNEISEKSEIFDDQFSVERPDGSNFTLKIRSTKLEDSAMYFCASSRGPGLAGRGTDTQYFGPGTRLTVL.

This rearrangement joins TRBV28 to TRBJ1-4, with no clear D. Trimming removed 4 bases at V and 0 bases at J, with 9 bases between. This CDR3 comprises 15 residues. Germline assignment: CDR1 MDHEN and CDR2 SYDVKM. The CDR3 nucleotides read TGTGCCAGCAGTTCGTCTTTTGCAACTAATGAAAAACTGTTTTTT. Protein product: CASSSSFATNEKLFF.

The chain employs TRBV11-2 and TRBJ2-2; D is possibly TRBD2 (5 bases). Germline assignment: CDR1 SGHAT and CDR2 FQNNGV. The CDR3 totals 14 residues. The V end was cut by 3 bases, the J end by 5 bases, with 10 bases between. The DNA for the CDR3 is TGTGCCAGCAGCTTTAACCGAGGGACCGGGGAGCTGTTTTTT. Amino acids: CASSFNRGTGELFF.

The chain joins TRBV7-3 to TRBJ1-1; tentatively, D is TRBD1 (6 bases). The V gene's germline CDR1 is SGHTA and CDR2 FQGTGA. The CDR3 consists of 15 residues. V was clipped by 0 bases and J by 7 bases, with 15 bases between them. CDR3 DNA: TGTGCCAGCAGCTTAACGCAGGTCAGGGGTGGTGAAGCTTTCTTT. Translating it yields CASSLTQVRGGEAFF.

The V call is TRBV4-1, the J call TRBJ2-7; TRBD2 agrees at 7 bases. The CDR3 loop spans 18 amino acids. The V segment lost 4 bases and the J segment 1 base; nucleotides outside the gene matches: 16. The germline CDR1 and CDR2 sequences are MGHRA and YSYEKL. The CDR3 spells CASSLEKTGLDGSYEQYF. The CDR3 DNA reads as TGCGCCAGCAGCCTCGAGAAAACCGGACTAGACGGTTCCTACGAGCAGTACTTC.

The V and J genes are TRBV5-6 and TRBJ1-1; 10 bases align to TRBD1. The germline V gene encodes CDR1 SGHDT and CDR2 YYEEEE. The ends lost 5 bases at V and 4 bases at J; junction bases unmatched: 2. This CDR3 has 13 amino acids. The CDR3 DNA sequence: TGTGCCAGCAGGACAGGGGGCGTCACTGAAGCTTTCTTT. Translated: CASRTGGVTEAFF.

The chain couples TRBV2 to TRBJ2-5; 9 nucleotides agree with TRBD1. The CDR3 sequence is 14 residues long. J gave up 5 bases and V 7 bases, and 8 bases lay outside the gene matches. Germline V lookup: CDR1 SNHLY, CDR2 FYNNEI. CDR3 region: CASTPGQGGETQYF. In DNA, the CDR3 is TGTGCCAGCACCCCGGGACAGGGTGGCGAGACCCAGTACTTC. Variable domain in full (rest from reference TRBV2 and TRBJ2-5): EPEVTQTPSHQVTQMGQEVILRCVPISNHLYFYWYRQILGQKVEFLVSFYNNEISEKSEIFDDQFSVERPDGSNFTLKIRSTKLEDSAMYFCASTPGQGGETQYFGPGTRLLVL.

The rearrangement uses TRBV5-1 and TRBJ2-5; 7 positions match TRBD1. Germline V gene data show CDR1 as SGHRS and CDR2 as YFSETQ. The ends lost 4 bases at V and 1 base at J; junction bases unmatched: 7. The CDR3 has 15 residues. DNA for the CDR3: TGCGCCAGCAGCCCTACAGGGGATCTCCAAGAGACCCAGTACTTC. Protein product: CASSPTGDLQETQYF.

The chain couples TRBV9 to TRBJ2-6; D ambiguous. Germline-derived CDR1 and CDR2 are SGDLS and YYNGEE. Trimming left V 5 bases short and J 1 base short, with 7 bases between. The CDR3 covers 14 residues. The CDR3 coding sequence is TGTGCCAGCAGGACGGGTTCTGGGGCCAACGTCCTGACTTTC. Encoded protein: CASRTGSGANVLTF.

V is TRBV6-6 and J is TRBJ2-5; 8 bases line up with TRBD2. CDR3 size: 14 residues. Germline assignment: CDR1 MNHNY and CDR2 SVGAGI (reference sequence). Losses at the gene ends were 6 bases for V and 4 bases for J; bases not matched to a gene: 7. CDR3 bases: TGTGCCAGCAGCCGGGAGGGACTAGGAGAGACCCAGTACTTC. Residues: CASSREGLGETQYF.

The chain is built from TRBV2 and TRBJ1-2; D call uncertain. The CDR3 is 15 residues long. CDR1 and CDR2 (germline): SNHLY, FYNNEI. The V end was cut by 4 bases, the J end by 6 bases, with 18 bases between. CDR3 nucleotide sequence: TGTGCCAGCAGTGTCCTGAGGGCCTCGCCCGATGGCTACACCTTC. Its translation is CASSVLRASPDGYTF.

This rearrangement joins TRBV7-8 to TRBJ1-5; D is unclear. Germline assignment: CDR1 SGHVS and CDR2 FQNEAQ. With 1 base removed from V and 2 bases from J, the gap between germline ends came to 6 bases. CDR3 length: 14 residues. The CDR3 nucleotides are TGTGCCAGCAGCTTAGTCCCCGGCAATCAGCCCCAGCATTTT. Translated, it gives CASSLVPGNQPQHF.

The rearrangement links TRBV30 to TRBJ1-5; 7 bases agree with TRBD1. CDR1 GTSNPN and CDR2 SVGIG come from the germline V gene (reference sequence). After removal of 5 bases from V and 4 bases from J, the junction contained 17 bases not matched to a gene. This CDR3 comprises 17 residues. This CDR3 reads CAWGGKLTGALNQPQHF. The CDR3 DNA is TGTGCCTGGGGCGGGAAACTAACAGGGGCCCTTAATCAGCCCCAGCATTTT.

CDR3 sequence: CASSLALLAGTDTQYF. As DNA, the CDR3 is TGTGCCAGCAGCTTAGCGCTGCTAGCGGGCACAGATACGCAGTATTTT. The rearrangement uses TRBV7-8 and TRBJ2-3, with 7 bases aligning to TRBD2. This CDR3 has 16 amino acids. Trimming cost V 0 bases and J 1 base; bases outside gene matches: 4. CDR1 and CDR2 from the germline V gene are SGHVS and FQNEAQ.

The genes are TRBV9 and TRBJ2-5; 9 bases are a match to TRBD2. V was clipped by 0 bases and J by 4 bases; unmatched bases: 7. CDR3 length equals 16 residues. Germline assignment: CDR1 SGDLS and CDR2 YYNGEE. CDR3 nucleotide sequence: TGTGCCAGCAGCGTAGGTGCGGGAGGGCCTCGAGAGACCCAGTACTTC. It specifies CASSVGAGGPRETQYF.

The genes are TRBV4-2 and TRBJ2-3; 7 bases match TRBD2. Trimming at V came to 4 bases and at J to 5 bases, leaving 12 bases not matched to a gene. Germline V gives CDR1 LGHNA, CDR2 YNFKEQ. This CDR3 is 16 amino acids long. CDR3 DNA: TGTGCCAGCAGCCTGCGGACTAGTGGGAACGTAGATACGCAGTATTTT. Residues: CASSLRTSGNVDTQYF.

The gene calls are TRBV2 and TRBJ1-1; TRBD1 aligns across 8 bases. CDR3 length equals 13 residues. In germline, CDR1 is SNHLY, CDR2 FYNNEI. V was clipped by 4 bases and J by 13 bases; unmatched bases: 11. The CDR3 reads CASSARTGPLDFF. The CDR3, as DNA: TGTGCCAGCAGTGCCAGGACAGGGCCCCTAGATTTCTTT. Full variable domain (rest looked up from reference TRBV2 and TRBJ1-1): EPEVTQTPSHQVTQMGQEVILRCVPISNHLYFYWYRQILGQKVEFLVSFYNNEISEKSEIFDDQFSVERPDGSNFTLKIRSTKLEDSAMYFCASSARTGPLDFFGQGTRLTVV.

V usage is TRBV18 and J usage is TRBJ2-5; 8 nucleotides line up with TRBD1. This CDR3 is 16 amino acids long. Germline V gene data show CDR1 as KGHSH and CDR2 as LQKENI. The J segment lost 2 bases and the V segment lost 4 bases, leaving 9 bases of the junction unmatched. CDR3 residues: CASSRDRRNQQETQYF. The CDR3 region has the DNA TGTGCCAGCTCACGGGACAGGCGGAATCAACAAGAGACCCAGTACTTC.

The V call is TRBV20-1, the J call TRBJ2-5; D is undetermined. The J call could be wrong; TRBJ2-7 is a better fit for the DNA end. Germline lookup yields CDR1 DFQATT and CDR2 SNEGSKA (reference sequence). The CDR3 runs to 10 residues. CDR3 DNA sequence: TGCAGTGCTAGCTATAGCGAGCAGTACTTC. Translated: CSASYSEQYF.